The rows below give T cell receptor beta chains drawn from one sample of a study of cytomegalovirus exposure and HLA in healthy donors. Assay used: immunoSEQ multiplex PCR; TCRdb lists only in-frame clones, some missing. The table includes about 160,000 clones, roughly 79% detected once. Sequencing was carried out using PBMCs. The receptors come from a woman between 45 and 65 years old in good health and CMV-seronegative. Both conserved end residues are part of each CDR3. The order of the fields is V gene, D gene, J gene, clone size, CDR3 protein, CDR3 DNA. The D gene is left open where the match is weak. Size is stated for part of the rows, as once, few or many counts, or as a class when the clone is expanded.

V gene: TRBV28; D gene: -; J gene: TRBJ2-7; clone size: few; CDR3 protein: CASISEQGAYEQYF; CDR3 DNA: TGTGCCAGTATCTCGGAACAGGGAGCGTACGAGCAGTACTTC
V gene: TRBV6-6; D gene: -; J gene: TRBJ1-2; clone size: -; CDR3 protein: CASSYSKEGRGYTF; CDR3 DNA: TGTGCCAGCAGTTACTCGAAGGAGGGCCGGGGCTACACCTTC
V gene: TRBV29-1; D gene: TRBD1; J gene: TRBJ2-4; clone size: -; CDR3 protein: CSVVAGQGYDKNIQYF; CDR3 DNA: TGCAGCGTTGTGGCGGGACAGGGTTACGACAAAAACATTCAGTACTTC
V gene: TRBV29-1; D gene: -; J gene: TRBJ2-3; clone size: -; CDR3 protein: CSALFSRGPDTQYF; CDR3 DNA: TGCAGCGCCCTCTTCTCCAGGGGCCCAGATACGCAGTATTTT
V gene: TRBV5-5; D gene: -; J gene: TRBJ1-3; clone size: -; CDR3 protein: CASSHSLPGNTIYF; CDR3 DNA: TGTGCCAGCAGCCACTCCTTGCCCGGAAACACCATATATTTT
V gene: TRBV11-2; D gene: -; J gene: TRBJ2-5; clone size: -; CDR3 protein: CASSPGTSQETQYF; CDR3 DNA: TGTGCCAGCAGCCCCGGGACTTCTCAAGAGACCCAGTACTTC
V gene: TRBV30; D gene: -; J gene: TRBJ2-1; clone size: -; CDR3 protein: CAWETGYNEQFF; CDR3 DNA: TGTGCCTGGGAAACAGGGTACAATGAGCAGTTCTTC
V gene: TRBV7-2; D gene: TRBD1; J gene: TRBJ1-4; clone size: -; CDR3 protein: CASSPSRPSGGGVSGVFF; CDR3 DNA: TGTGCCAGCAGCCCCAGTAGGCCTTCAGGGGGCGGCGTGAGTGGAGTGTTTTTT
V gene: TRBV19; D gene: -; J gene: TRBJ2-6; clone size: -; CDR3 protein: CAIRDSDSGANVLTF; CDR3 DNA: TGTGCCATTCGGGATTCGGACTCTGGGGCCAACGTCCTGACTTTC
V gene: TRBV7-2; D gene: -; J gene: TRBJ2-3; clone size: -; CDR3 protein: CASSLGWAGSRDTQYF; CDR3 DNA: TGTGCCAGCAGCTTAGGGTGGGCAGGGTCAAGGGATACGCAGTATTTT
V gene: TRBV19; D gene: TRBD1; J gene: TRBJ2-2; clone size: -; CDR3 protein: CASRHQGANTGELFF; CDR3 DNA: TGTGCCAGTAGACACCAGGGGGCGAATACCGGGGAGCTGTTTTTT
V gene: TRBV2; D gene: TRBD2; J gene: TRBJ2-3; clone size: -; CDR3 protein: CASSDGAGGVTDTQYF; CDR3 DNA: TGTGCCAGCAGTGATGGGGCGGGAGGGGTCACAGATACGCAGTATTTT
V gene: TRBV9; D gene: TRBD1; J gene: TRBJ1-1; clone size: -; CDR3 protein: CASSPQTGAVNTEAFF; CDR3 DNA: TGTGCCAGCAGCCCACAGACAGGGGCCGTGAACACTGAAGCTTTCTTT
V gene: TRBV6-6; D gene: -; J gene: TRBJ1-6; clone size: -; CDR3 protein: CASSYGGDYNSPLHF; CDR3 DNA: TGTGCCAGCAGTTACGGAGGGGATTATAATTCACCCCTCCACTTT
V gene: TRBV19; D gene: -; J gene: TRBJ2-7; clone size: -; CDR3 protein: CASSIGGSSSYEQYF; CDR3 DNA: TGTGCCAGTAGTATAGGCGGGTCGAGCTCCTACGAGCAGTACTTC
V gene: TRBV7-3; D gene: TRBD2; J gene: TRBJ2-3; clone size: -; CDR3 protein: CASSLGGAGGDTQYF; CDR3 DNA: TGTGCCAGCAGCTTAGGGGGGGCGGGAGGGGATACGCAGTATTTT
V gene: TRBV5-1; D gene: TRBD2; J gene: TRBJ2-2; clone size: -; CDR3 protein: CASSLREGNTGELFF; CDR3 DNA: TGCGCCAGCAGCTTAAGGGAGGGTAACACCGGGGAGCTGTTTTTT
V gene: TRBV11-2; D gene: TRBD1; J gene: TRBJ1-2; clone size: -; CDR3 protein: CASSSRQGPNYGYTF; CDR3 DNA: TGTGCCAGCAGCTCCAGACAGGGACCTAACTATGGCTACACCTTC
V gene: TRBV12-5; D gene: -; J gene: TRBJ1-2; clone size: -; CDR3 protein: CAISNRESNYGYTF; CDR3 DNA: TGTGCTATTTCGAACAGGGAATCTAACTATGGCTACACCTTC
V gene: TRBV4-2; D gene: TRBD1; J gene: TRBJ2-7; clone size: -; CDR3 protein: CASSQGDSTGTYEQYF; CDR3 DNA: TGTGCCAGCAGCCAAGGGGATTCGACAGGGACCTACGAGCAGTACTTC
V gene: TRBV30; D gene: -; J gene: TRBJ1-1; clone size: -; CDR3 protein: CAWAEVLEAFF; CDR3 DNA: TGTGCCTGGGCAGAGGTTTTAGAAGCTTTCTTT
V gene: TRBV13; D gene: TRBD2; J gene: TRBJ2-7; clone size: -; CDR3 protein: CASSFLGEGREQYF; CDR3 DNA: TGTGCCAGCAGCTTTTTAGGGGAGGGCCGCGAGCAGTACTTC
V gene: TRBV5-1; D gene: -; J gene: TRBJ2-6; clone size: -; CDR3 protein: CASSYRPGGDIGANVLTF; CDR3 DNA: TGCGCCAGCAGCTACCGCCCGGGGGGCGATATAGGGGCCAACGTCCTGACTTTC
V gene: TRBV7-3; D gene: TRBD1; J gene: TRBJ2-5; clone size: -; CDR3 protein: CASSPTGTKETQYF; CDR3 DNA: TGTGCCAGCAGCCCGACAGGGACCAAAGAGACCCAGTACTTC
V gene: TRBV6-6; D gene: TRBD1; J gene: TRBJ1-4; clone size: -; CDR3 protein: CASSYGGGTGDEKLFF; CDR3 DNA: TGTGCCAGCAGTTACGGGGGGGGGACAGGGGATGAAAAACTGTTTTTT
V gene: TRBV6-5; D gene: TRBD1; J gene: TRBJ2-5; clone size: -; CDR3 protein: CASSYSTGEETQYF; CDR3 DNA: TGTGCCAGCAGTTACTCCACAGGGGAAGAGACCCAGTACTTC
V gene: TRBV9; D gene: TRBD1; J gene: TRBJ1-1; clone size: -; CDR3 protein: CASSVGGDRVDRGGKAFF; CDR3 DNA: TGTGCCAGCAGCGTAGGGGGGGACAGGGTGGACCGGGGGGGTAAAGCTTTCTTT
V gene: TRBV7-8; D gene: TRBD2; J gene: TRBJ2-5; clone size: few; CDR3 protein: CASSLAGLGRETQYF; CDR3 DNA: TGTGCCAGCAGCTTAGCGGGACTAGGTCGAGAGACCCAGTACTTC
V gene: TRBV11-2; D gene: TRBD2; J gene: TRBJ2-7; clone size: -; CDR3 protein: CASSQTGGSYEQYF; CDR3 DNA: TGTGCCAGCAGCCAGACGGGGGGGTCCTACGAGCAGTACTTC
V gene: TRBV28; D gene: -; J gene: TRBJ1-4; clone size: -; CDR3 protein: CASSLGSTGRREKLFF; CDR3 DNA: TGTGCCAGCAGTTTAGGCTCCACAGGGCGACGCGAAAAACTGTTTTTT
V gene: TRBV7-2; D gene: TRBD1; J gene: TRBJ1-2; clone size: -; CDR3 protein: CASSLFGQANYGYTF; CDR3 DNA: TGTGCCAGCAGCTTATTCGGACAGGCTAACTATGGCTACACCTTC
V gene: TRBV7-9; D gene: -; J gene: TRBJ2-5; clone size: -; CDR3 protein: CASSRYQETQYF; CDR3 DNA: TGTGCCAGCAGCCGGTACCAAGAGACCCAGTACTTC
V gene: TRBV19; D gene: -; J gene: TRBJ1-5; clone size: -; CDR3 protein: CASTPSLQGPNQPQHF; CDR3 DNA: TGTGCCAGTACCCCTTCCCTCCAGGGTCCCAATCAGCCCCAGCATTTT
V gene: TRBV7-3; D gene: TRBD2; J gene: TRBJ2-1; clone size: -; CDR3 protein: CASSFSHSGGRNEQFF; CDR3 DNA: TGTGCCAGCAGCTTTTCCCATAGCGGGGGTAGGAATGAGCAGTTCTTC
V gene: TRBV6-6; D gene: TRBD1; J gene: TRBJ2-7; clone size: -; CDR3 protein: CASSYGGTGVEQYF; CDR3 DNA: TGTGCCAGCAGTTACGGAGGGACAGGGGTCGAGCAGTACTTC
V gene: TRBV13; D gene: TRBD2; J gene: TRBJ2-7; clone size: -; CDR3 protein: CASSLGLAGGSSYEQYF; CDR3 DNA: TGTGCCAGCAGCTTAGGGTTAGCGGGGGGGAGCTCCTACGAGCAGTACTTC
V gene: TRBV18; D gene: TRBD2; J gene: TRBJ2-1; clone size: -; CDR3 protein: CASSQIMPSGGYNEQFF; CDR3 DNA: TGTGCCAGCTCACAGATAATGCCTAGCGGGGGGTACAATGAGCAGTTCTTC
V gene: TRBV5-1; D gene: TRBD2; J gene: TRBJ2-3; clone size: -; CDR3 protein: CASSLAGLRGAVDTQYF; CDR3 DNA: TGCGCCAGCAGCTTGGCCGGGTTGCGGGGGGCGGTAGATACGCAGTATTTT
V gene: TRBV7-9; D gene: -; J gene: TRBJ1-1; clone size: -; CDR3 protein: CASSLNPSVNTEAFF; CDR3 DNA: TGTGCCAGCAGCTTAAACCCCTCGGTGAACACTGAAGCTTTCTTT
V gene: TRBV7-7; D gene: -; J gene: TRBJ2-5; clone size: -; CDR3 protein: CASSLRGGKTQYF; CDR3 DNA: TGTGCCAGCAGCTTACGGGGAGGAAAAACCCAGTACTTC
V gene: TRBV6-1; D gene: TRBD1; J gene: TRBJ1-2; clone size: -; CDR3 protein: CASSGGQGVGGYTF; CDR3 DNA: TGTGCCAGCAGTGGCGGACAGGGAGTCGGTGGCTACACCTTC
V gene: TRBV29-1; D gene: TRBD1; J gene: TRBJ1-2; clone size: -; CDR3 protein: CSVWTGGWAGYTF; CDR3 DNA: TGCAGCGTGTGGACAGGGGGCTGGGCTGGCTACACCTTC
V gene: TRBV4-1; D gene: -; J gene: TRBJ2-1; clone size: -; CDR3 protein: CASSQMTTYNEQFF; CDR3 DNA: TGCGCCAGCAGCCAAATGACTACGTACAATGAGCAGTTCTTC
V gene: TRBV5-1; D gene: TRBD2; J gene: TRBJ2-1; clone size: -; CDR3 protein: CASSKRESYNEQFF; CDR3 DNA: TGCGCCAGCAGCAAGCGGGAGTCCTACAATGAGCAGTTCTTC
V gene: TRBV4-1; D gene: -; J gene: TRBJ2-5; clone size: -; CDR3 protein: CASSRTGRETQYF; CDR3 DNA: TGCGCCAGCAGCCGCACAGGTAGAGAGACCCAGTACTTC
V gene: TRBV7-8; D gene: -; J gene: TRBJ1-2; clone size: -; CDR3 protein: CASSLADSGYTF; CDR3 DNA: TGTGCCAGCAGCTTAGCGGACAGTGGCTACACCTTC
V gene: TRBV28; D gene: -; J gene: TRBJ2-5; clone size: once; CDR3 protein: CASSLMGLQGQETQYF; CDR3 DNA: TGTGCCAGCAGTTTAATGGGACTTCAAGGGCAGGAGACCCAGTACTTC
V gene: TRBV27; D gene: -; J gene: TRBJ2-7; clone size: -; CDR3 protein: CASTSSSAGEQYF; CDR3 DNA: TGTGCCAGCACCTCTTCTTCCGCGGGGGAGCAGTACTTC
V gene: TRBV11-2; D gene: TRBD1; J gene: TRBJ1-5; clone size: -; CDR3 protein: CASSLVGGVQPQHF; CDR3 DNA: TGTGCCAGCAGCTTAGTAGGGGGCGTTCAGCCCCAGCATTTT
V gene: TRBV7-8; D gene: -; J gene: TRBJ1-4; clone size: -; CDR3 protein: CASSPRRVSTNEKLFF; CDR3 DNA: TGTGCCAGCAGCCCACGCCGGGTATCAACTAATGAAAAACTGTTTTTT
V gene: TRBV11-1; D gene: -; J gene: TRBJ2-7; clone size: few; CDR3 protein: CASTRDITTEQYF; CDR3 DNA: TGTGCCAGCACCCGGGACATTACCACCGAGCAGTACTTC
V gene: TRBV2; D gene: -; J gene: TRBJ2-1; clone size: -; CDR3 protein: CASSPGLTYNEQFF; CDR3 DNA: TGTGCCAGCAGCCCCGGACTAACCTACAATGAGCAGTTCTTC
V gene: TRBV2; D gene: -; J gene: TRBJ1-2; clone size: -; CDR3 protein: CASRRGGASYGYTF; CDR3 DNA: TGTGCCAGCAGGCGGGGGGGAGCCTCCTATGGCTACACCTTC
V gene: TRBV4-2; D gene: TRBD1; J gene: TRBJ1-1; clone size: -; CDR3 protein: CASSQGGTATNTEAFF; CDR3 DNA: TGTGCCAGCAGCCAAGGTGGGACAGCCACGAACACTGAAGCTTTCTTT